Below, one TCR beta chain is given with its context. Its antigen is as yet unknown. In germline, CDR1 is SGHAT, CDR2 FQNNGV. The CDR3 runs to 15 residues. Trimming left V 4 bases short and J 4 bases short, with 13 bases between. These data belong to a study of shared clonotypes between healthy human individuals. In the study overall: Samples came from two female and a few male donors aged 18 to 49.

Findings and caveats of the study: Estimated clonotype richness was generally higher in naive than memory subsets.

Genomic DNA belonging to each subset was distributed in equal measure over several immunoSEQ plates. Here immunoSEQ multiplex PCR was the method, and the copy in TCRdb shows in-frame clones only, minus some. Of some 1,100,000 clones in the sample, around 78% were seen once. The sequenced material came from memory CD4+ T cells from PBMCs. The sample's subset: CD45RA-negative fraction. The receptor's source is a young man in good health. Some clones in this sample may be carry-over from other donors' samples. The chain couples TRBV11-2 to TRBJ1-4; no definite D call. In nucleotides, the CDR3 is TGTGCCAGCAGCTCGTCGAAGGGCATTAATGAAAAACTGTTTTTT. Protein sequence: CASSSSKGINEKLFF.